This TCR beta chain was retrieved from a study of blood T cell repertoires in COVID-19. Study-wide background: Donors in the United States, Italy and Spain gave samples during acute or convalescent COVID-19. PBMCs, B-cell-depleted T cells, or T cells provided the cDNA or gDNA that made up the material.

As originally analysed: Amplification of reference gene primers was used by the study to estimate nucleated cell counts. Assay used: immunoSEQ multiplex PCR; TCRdb lists only in-frame clones, some missing. V, J and clone size were drawn from that table, and D and trimming were deduced from the DNA. The sample holds around 130,000 clones, more than 70% seen once. Sequenced input: peripheral blood. This TCR was recovered from a man aged 65 to 85 with acute or convalescent COVID-19.

Written as DNA, the CDR3 is TGCGCCAGCAGCGCGCCCGGGACTACCAACAATGAGCAGTTCTTC. Protein product: CASSAPGTTNNEQFF. V gene TRBV4-1 combines with J gene TRBJ2-1; 7 positions agree with TRBD2. The CDR3 is made up of 15 amino acids. Germline V gives CDR1 MGHRA, CDR2 YSYEKL. J lost 5 bases, V lost 5 bases, and 9 bases had no gene match.